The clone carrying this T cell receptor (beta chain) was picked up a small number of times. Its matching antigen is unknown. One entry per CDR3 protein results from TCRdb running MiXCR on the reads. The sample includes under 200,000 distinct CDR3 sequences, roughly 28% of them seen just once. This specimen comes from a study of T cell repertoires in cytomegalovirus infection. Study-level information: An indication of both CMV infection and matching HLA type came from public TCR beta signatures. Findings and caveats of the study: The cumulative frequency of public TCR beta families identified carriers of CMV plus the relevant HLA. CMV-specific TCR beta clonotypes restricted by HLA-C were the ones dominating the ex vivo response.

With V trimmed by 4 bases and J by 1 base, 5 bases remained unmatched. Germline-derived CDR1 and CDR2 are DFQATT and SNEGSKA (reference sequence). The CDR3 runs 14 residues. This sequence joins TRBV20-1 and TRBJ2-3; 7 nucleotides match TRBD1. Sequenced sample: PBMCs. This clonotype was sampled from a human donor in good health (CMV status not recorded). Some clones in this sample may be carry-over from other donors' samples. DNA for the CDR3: TGCAGTGCTACGCCTGGACAGGGCACAGATACGCAGTATTTT. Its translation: CSATPGQGTDTQYF.